This TCR beta chain emerged from a study of T cell responses to AZD1222 COVID-19 vaccine. Whole-study findings and limits: The breadth and depth of Spike-specific TCRs increased once two AZD1222 doses had been given. Seropositive at baseline were only a handful of AZD1222 recipients.

Method: immunoSEQ multiplex PCR; TCRdb's copy keeps in-frame clones and lacks some. The table shows roughly 140,000 clones, with 90% occurring only once. Trimming took off 3 bases at V and 10 bases at J, with 15 bases between the two ends. In germline, CDR1 is MGHRA, CDR2 YSYEKL. This CDR3 has 13 amino acids. On this clone: Antigen specificity is unknown.

This TCR was sampled from an adult who received the AZD1222 COVID-19 vaccine. The chain has TRBV4-1 and TRBJ1-1, with no clear D. The input for sequencing was peripheral blood, taken 28 days after the second AZD1222 dose. The CDR3 protein is CASSQNLPSPAFF. The CDR3 nucleotides read TGCGCCAGCAGCCAGAACCTCCCTTCTCCAGCTTTCTTT.